This TCR beta chain came from a study of CD8 T cells in ankylosing spondylitis. General study points: Disease-linked clones were CD8+ and relatively rare in peripheral blood. Disease-linked clones reportedly concentrated significantly in matched ankylosing spondylitis synovial fluid.

This clonotype was seen repeatedly, ten times or more. Its antigen remains unidentified. CDR1 and CDR2 (germline): SQVTM, ANQGSEA. Trimming pared 5 bases from V and 0 bases from J, leaving 5 bases between. The CDR3 contains 12 residues. Quantitative barcoded 5'-RACE was used to prepare TCR beta libraries. TCRdb re-called the 5' RACE reads with MiXCR, one entry per CDR3 protein. The sample contains 200,000 to 300,000 distinct CDR3 sequences, roughly a quarter of which appear only once. The specimen sequenced was blood, either unsorted or a sorted T cell fraction (not recorded which). The chain employs TRBV29-1 and TRBJ1-3; D remains unclear. The sequence derives from a male donor with ankylosing spondylitis or in good health (not recorded which). DNA for the CDR3: TGCAGCGTTAGGAACTCTGGAAACACCATATATTTT. It encodes CSVRNSGNTIYF.